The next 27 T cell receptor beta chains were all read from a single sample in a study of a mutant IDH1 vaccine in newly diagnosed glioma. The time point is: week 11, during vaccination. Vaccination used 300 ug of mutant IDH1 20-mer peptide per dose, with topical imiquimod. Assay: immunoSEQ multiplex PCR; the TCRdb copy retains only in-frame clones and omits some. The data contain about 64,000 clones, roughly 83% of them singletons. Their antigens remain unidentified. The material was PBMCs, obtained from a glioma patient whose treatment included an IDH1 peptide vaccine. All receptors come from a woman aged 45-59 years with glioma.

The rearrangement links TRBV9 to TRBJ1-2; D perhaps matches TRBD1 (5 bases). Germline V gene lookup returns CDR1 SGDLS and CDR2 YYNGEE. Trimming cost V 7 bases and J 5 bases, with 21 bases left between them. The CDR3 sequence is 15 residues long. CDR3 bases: TGTGCCAGCTCAAGTGGCCTCGGGGCGCAGTATGGCTACACCTTC. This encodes CASSSGLGAQYGYTF.

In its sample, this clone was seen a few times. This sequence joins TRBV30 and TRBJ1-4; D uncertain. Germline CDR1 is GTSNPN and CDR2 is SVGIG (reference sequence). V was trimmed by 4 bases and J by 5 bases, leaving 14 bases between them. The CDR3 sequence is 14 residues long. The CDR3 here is CAWKPGLRNEKLFF. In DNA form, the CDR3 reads TGTGCCTGGAAGCCAGGACTGAGGAATGAAAAACTGTTTTTT.

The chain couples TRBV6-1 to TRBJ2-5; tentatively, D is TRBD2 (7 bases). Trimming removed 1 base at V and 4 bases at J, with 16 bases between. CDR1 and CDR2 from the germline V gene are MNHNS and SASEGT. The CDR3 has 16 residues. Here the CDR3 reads CASSEEGGGRSETQYF. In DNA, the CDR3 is TGTGCCAGCAGTGAAGAAGGCGGGGGCCGCTCAGAGACCCAGTACTTC.

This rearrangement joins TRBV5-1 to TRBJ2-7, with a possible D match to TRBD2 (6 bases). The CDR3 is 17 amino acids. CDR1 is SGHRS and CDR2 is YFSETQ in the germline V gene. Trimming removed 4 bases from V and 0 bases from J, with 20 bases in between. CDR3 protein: CASSPGGGTVSSYEQYF. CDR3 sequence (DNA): TGCGCCAGCAGCCCTGGCGGCGGGACGGTGAGCTCCTACGAGCAGTACTTC.

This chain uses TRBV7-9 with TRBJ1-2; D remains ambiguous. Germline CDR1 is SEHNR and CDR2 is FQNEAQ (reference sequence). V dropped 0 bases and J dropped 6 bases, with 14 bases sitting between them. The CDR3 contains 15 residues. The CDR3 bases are TGTGCCAGCAGCTTAGCCACCTACTCCCGGCATGGCTACACCTTC. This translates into CASSLATYSRHGYTF.

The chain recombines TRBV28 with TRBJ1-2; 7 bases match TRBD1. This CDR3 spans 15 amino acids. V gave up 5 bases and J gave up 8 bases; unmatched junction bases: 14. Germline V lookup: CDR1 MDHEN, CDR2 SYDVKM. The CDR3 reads CASSPGTVGAGGYTF. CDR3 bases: TGTGCCAGCAGTCCCGGGACAGTAGGCGCCGGAGGCTACACCTTC.

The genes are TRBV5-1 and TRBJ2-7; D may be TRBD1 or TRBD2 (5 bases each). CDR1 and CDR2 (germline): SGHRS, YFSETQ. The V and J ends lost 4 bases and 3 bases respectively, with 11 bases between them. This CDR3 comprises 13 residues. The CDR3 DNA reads TGCGCCAGCAGCGGGGGAAGTTTCTACGAGCAGTACTTC. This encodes CASSGGSFYEQYF. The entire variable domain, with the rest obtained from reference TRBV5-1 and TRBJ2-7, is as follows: KAGVTQTPRYLIKTRGQQVTLSCSPISGHRSVSWYQQTPGQGLQFLFEYFSETQRNKGNFPGRFSGRQFSNSRSEMNVSTLELGDSALYLCASSGGSFYEQYFGPGTRLTVT.

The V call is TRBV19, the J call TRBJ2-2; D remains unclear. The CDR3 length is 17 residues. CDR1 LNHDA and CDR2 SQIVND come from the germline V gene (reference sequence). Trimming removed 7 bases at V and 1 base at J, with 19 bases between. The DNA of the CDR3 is TGTGCCAGTACCAAAAGGCCGGGTATTTTGAACACCGGGGAGCTGTTTTTT. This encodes CASTKRPGILNTGELFF.

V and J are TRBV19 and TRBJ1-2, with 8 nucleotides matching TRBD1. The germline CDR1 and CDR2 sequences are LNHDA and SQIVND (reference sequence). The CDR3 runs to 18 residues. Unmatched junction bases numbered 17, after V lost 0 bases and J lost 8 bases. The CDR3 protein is CASSIDLFGRGRGRGYTF. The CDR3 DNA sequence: TGTGCCAGTAGTATAGATCTTTTCGGGCGCGGCAGGGGGCGAGGCTACACCTTC.

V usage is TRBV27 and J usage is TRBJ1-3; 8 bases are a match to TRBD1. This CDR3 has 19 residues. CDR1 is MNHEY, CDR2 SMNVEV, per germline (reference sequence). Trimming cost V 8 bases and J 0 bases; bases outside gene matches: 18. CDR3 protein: CASQKIRAGGSDSGNTIYF. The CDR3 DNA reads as TGTGCCAGCCAAAAGATAAGGGCAGGGGGCTCCGACTCTGGAAACACCATATATTTT.

This CDR3 is CASSASTGNNQPQHF. Written as DNA, the CDR3 is TGTGCCAGCAGCGCATCTACAGGGAACAATCAGCCCCAGCATTTT. The rearrangement joins TRBV9 to TRBJ1-5; D might be TRBD1 (6 bases). Trimming took 3 bases from V and 3 from J, leaving 13 bases between them. The CDR3 consists of 15 residues. The germline V gene encodes CDR1 SGDLS and CDR2 YYNGEE.

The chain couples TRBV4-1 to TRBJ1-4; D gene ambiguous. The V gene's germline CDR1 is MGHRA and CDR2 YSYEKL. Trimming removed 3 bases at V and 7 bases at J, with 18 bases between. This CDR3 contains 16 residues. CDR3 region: CASSQTLWGLGEKLFF. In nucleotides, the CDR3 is TGCGCCAGCAGCCAGACCCTATGGGGATTAGGTGAAAAACTGTTTTTT.

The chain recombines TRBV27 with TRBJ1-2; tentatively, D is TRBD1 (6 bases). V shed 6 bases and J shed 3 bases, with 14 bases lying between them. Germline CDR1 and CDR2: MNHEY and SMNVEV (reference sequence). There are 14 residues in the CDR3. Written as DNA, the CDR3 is TGTGCCAGCAGGAAACAGGGTGGCGACTATGGCTACACCTTC. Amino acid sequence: CASRKQGGDYGYTF.

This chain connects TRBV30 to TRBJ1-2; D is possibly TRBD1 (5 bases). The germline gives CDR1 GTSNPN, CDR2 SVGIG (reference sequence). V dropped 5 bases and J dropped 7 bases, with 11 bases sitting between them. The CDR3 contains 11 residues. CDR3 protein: CAWGAQGGYTF. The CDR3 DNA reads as TGTGCCTGGGGGGCCCAAGGTGGCTACACCTTC.

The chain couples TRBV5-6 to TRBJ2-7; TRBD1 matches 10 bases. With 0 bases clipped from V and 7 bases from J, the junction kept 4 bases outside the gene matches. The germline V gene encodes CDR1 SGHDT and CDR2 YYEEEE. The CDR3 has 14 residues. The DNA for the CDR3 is TGTGCCAGCAGCTTGGTGGACAGGGGGACGGAGCAGTACTTC. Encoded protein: CASSLVDRGTEQYF.

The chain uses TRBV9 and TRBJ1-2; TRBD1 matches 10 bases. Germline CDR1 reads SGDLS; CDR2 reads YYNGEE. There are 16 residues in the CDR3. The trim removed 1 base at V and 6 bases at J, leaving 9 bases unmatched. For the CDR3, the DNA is TGTGCCAGCAGCGTATATGGACAGGGGGAGCCCGATGGCTACACCTTC. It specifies CASSVYGQGEPDGYTF. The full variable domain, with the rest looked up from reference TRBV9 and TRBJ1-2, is DSGVTQTPKHLITATGQRVTLRCSPRSGDLSVYWYQQSLDQGLQFLIQYYNGEERAKGNILERFSAQQFPDLHSELNLSSLELGDSALYFCASSVYGQGEPDGYTFGSGTRLTVV.

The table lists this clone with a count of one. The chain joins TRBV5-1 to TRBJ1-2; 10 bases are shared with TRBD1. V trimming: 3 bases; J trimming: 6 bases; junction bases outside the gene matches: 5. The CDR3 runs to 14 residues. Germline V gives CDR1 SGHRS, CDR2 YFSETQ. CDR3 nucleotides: TGCGCCAGCAGCTGGGACAGGGGAGGGGATGGCTACACCTTC. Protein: CASSWDRGGDGYTF.

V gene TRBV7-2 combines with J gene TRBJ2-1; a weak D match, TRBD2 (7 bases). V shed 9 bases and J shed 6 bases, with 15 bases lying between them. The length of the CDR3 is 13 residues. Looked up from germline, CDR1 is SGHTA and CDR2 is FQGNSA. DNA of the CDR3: TGTGCCAGTAGAAGGGGGGGCGGCAATGAGCAGTTCTTC. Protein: CASRRGGGNEQFF.

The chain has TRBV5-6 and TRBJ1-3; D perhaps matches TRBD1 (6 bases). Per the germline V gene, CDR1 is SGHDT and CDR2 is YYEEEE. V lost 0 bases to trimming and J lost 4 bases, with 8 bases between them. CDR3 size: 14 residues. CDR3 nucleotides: TGTGCCAGCAGCTTGGCGGGGGGCGGAAACACCATATATTTT. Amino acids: CASSLAGGGNTIYF.

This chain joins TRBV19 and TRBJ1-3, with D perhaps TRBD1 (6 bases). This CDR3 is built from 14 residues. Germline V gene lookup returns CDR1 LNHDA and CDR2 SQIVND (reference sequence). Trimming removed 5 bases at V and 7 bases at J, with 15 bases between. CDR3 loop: CASSPWDTANTIYF. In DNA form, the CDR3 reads TGTGCCAGTAGTCCTTGGGACACAGCTAACACCATATATTTT.

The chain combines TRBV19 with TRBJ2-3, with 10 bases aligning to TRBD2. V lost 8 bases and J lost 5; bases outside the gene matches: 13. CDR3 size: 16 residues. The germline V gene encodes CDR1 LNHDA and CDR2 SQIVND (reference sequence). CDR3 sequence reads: CASSPFSGGLRDTQYF. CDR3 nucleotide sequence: TGTGCCAGTTCCCCTTTTAGCGGGGGGTTGAGAGATACGCAGTATTTT. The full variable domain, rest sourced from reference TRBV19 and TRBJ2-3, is DGGITQSPKYLFRKEGQNVTLSCEQNLNHDAMYWYRQDPGQGLRLIYYSQIVNDFQKGDIAEGYSVSREKKESFPLTVTSAQKNPTAFYLCASSPFSGGLRDTQYFGPGTRLTVL.

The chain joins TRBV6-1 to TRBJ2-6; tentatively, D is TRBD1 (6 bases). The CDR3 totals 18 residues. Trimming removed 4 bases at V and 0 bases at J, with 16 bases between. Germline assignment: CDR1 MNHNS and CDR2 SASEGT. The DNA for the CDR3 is TGTGCCAGCAGTGGTGCAAGGACAGCCCTCTCTGGGGCCAACGTCCTGACTTTC. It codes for CASSGARTALSGANVLTF.

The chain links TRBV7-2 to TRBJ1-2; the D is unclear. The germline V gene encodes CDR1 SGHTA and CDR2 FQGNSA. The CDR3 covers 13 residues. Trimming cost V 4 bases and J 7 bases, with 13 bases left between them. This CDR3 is CASSSGLGGGYTF. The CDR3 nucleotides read TGTGCCAGCAGCTCCGGCCTGGGCGGTGGCTACACCTTC.

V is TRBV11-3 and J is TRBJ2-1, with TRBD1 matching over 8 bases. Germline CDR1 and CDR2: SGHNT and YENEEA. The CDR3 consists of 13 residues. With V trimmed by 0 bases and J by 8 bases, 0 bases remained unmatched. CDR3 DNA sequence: TGTGCCAGCAGCTTAGACAGGGGGCATGAGCAGTTCTTC. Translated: CASSLDRGHEQFF.

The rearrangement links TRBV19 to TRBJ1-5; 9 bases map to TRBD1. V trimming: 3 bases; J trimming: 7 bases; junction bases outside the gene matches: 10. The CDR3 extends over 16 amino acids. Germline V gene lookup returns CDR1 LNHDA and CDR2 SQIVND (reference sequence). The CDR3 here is CASSIWTGEGGQPQHF. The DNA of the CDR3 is TGTGCCAGTAGTATCTGGACAGGGGAGGGTGGACAGCCCCAGCATTTT.

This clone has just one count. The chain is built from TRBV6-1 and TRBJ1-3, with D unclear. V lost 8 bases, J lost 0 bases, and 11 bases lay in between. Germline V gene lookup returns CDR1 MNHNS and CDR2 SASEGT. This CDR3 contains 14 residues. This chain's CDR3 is CASRRMYSGNTIYF. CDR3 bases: TGTGCCAGCCGACGGATGTACTCTGGAAACACCATATATTTT.

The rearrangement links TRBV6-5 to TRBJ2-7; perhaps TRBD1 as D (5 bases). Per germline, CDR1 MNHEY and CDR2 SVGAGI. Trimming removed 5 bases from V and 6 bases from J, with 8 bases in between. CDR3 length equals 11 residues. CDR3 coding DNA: TGTGCCAGCAGTAAGGGGCTCGAGCAGTACTTC. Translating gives CASSKGLEQYF.